The TCR beta chain described here comes from a study of blood T cell repertoires in COVID-19. The CDR3 sequence is 14 residues long. V shed 5 bases, J shed 4 bases, and the junction held 3 bases outside the gene matches. Germline V gene data show CDR1 as KGHSH and CDR2 as LQKENI. Sequenced by immunoSEQ multiplex PCR; TCRdb stores in-frame clones only, minus some. The sample shows about 200,000 clones, 82% of them seen only once. Cohort placement rested on clinical history that participants reported themselves. The TCR sequence derives from a woman in her sixties with acute COVID-19. The J gene is TRBJ2-3, the V gene TRBV18, with TRBD2 matching over 10 bases. Sequenced: PBMCs or T cells enriched from blood (not recorded which). CDR3 DNA sequence: TGTGCCAGCTCAGGAAGCGGGAGGGCAGATACGCAGTATTTT. Translation: CASSGSGRADTQYF.